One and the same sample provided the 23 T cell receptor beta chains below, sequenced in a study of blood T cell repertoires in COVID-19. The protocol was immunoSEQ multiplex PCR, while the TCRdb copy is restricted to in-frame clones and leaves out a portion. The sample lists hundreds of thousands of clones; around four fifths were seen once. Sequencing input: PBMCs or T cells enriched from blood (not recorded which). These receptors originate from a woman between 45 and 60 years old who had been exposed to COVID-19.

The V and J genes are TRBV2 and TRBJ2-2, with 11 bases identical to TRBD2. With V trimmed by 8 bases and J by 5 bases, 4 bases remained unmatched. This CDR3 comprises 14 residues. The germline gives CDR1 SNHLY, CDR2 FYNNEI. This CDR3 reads CASGGLAATGELFF. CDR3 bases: TGTGCCAGCGGGGGACTAGCGGCAACCGGGGAGCTGTTTTTT.

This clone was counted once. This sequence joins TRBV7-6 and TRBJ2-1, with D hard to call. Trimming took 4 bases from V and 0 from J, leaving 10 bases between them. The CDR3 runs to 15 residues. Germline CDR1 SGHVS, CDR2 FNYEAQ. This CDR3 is CASSSQADSYNEQFF. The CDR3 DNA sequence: TGTGCCAGCAGCTCCCAAGCTGACTCCTACAATGAGCAGTTCTTC.

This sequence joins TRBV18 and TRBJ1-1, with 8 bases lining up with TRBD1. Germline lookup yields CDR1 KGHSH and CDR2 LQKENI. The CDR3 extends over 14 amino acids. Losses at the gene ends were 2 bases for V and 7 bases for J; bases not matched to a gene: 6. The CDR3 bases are TGTGCCAGCTCACCAGGGACAGGTGAATATGAAGCTTTCTTT. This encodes CASSPGTGEYEAFF.

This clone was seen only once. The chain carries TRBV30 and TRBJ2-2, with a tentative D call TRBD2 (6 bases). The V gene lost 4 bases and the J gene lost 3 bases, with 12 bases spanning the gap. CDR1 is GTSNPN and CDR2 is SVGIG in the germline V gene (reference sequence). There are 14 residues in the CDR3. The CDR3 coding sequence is TGTGCCTGGACTGAGGGACTCTACACCGGGGAGCTGTTTTTT. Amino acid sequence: CAWTEGLYTGELFF.

CDR3 nucleotide sequence: TGTGCCAGCAGTTCCAACGGTGGTGTGCCCCAGCATTTT. Amino acids: CASSSNGGVPQHF. V and J are TRBV12-3 or TRBV12-4 and TRBJ1-5; no firm D call. V was pared by 4 bases and J by 9 bases, with 13 bases between. The CDR3 runs 13 residues.

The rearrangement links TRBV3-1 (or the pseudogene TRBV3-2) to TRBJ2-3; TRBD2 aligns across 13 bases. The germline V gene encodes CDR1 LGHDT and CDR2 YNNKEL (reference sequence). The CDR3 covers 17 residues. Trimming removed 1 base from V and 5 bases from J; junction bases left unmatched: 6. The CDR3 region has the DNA TGTGCCAGCAGCCAAGGGGGACTAGCGGGGAGTATAGATACGCAGTATTTT. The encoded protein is CASSQGGLAGSIDTQYF.

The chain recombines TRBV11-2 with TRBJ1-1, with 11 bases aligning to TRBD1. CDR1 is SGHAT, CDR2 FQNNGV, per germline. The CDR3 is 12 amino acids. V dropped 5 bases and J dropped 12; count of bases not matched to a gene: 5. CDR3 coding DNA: TGTGCCAGCAGCCGGGACAGGGGGTCGACTTTCTTT. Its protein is CASSRDRGSTFF.

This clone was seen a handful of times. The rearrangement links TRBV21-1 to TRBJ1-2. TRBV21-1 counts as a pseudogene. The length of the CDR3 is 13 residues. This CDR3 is CASSKDGVGGYTF. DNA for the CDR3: TGTGCCAGCAGCAAAGATGGAGTAGGTGGCTACACCTTC.

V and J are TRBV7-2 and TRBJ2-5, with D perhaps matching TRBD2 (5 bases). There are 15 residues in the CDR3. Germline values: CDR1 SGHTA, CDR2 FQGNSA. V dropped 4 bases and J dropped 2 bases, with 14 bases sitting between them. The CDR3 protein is CASSYARGGQETQYF. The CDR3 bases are TGTGCCAGCAGCTACGCTCGGGGTGGTCAAGAGACCCAGTACTTC.

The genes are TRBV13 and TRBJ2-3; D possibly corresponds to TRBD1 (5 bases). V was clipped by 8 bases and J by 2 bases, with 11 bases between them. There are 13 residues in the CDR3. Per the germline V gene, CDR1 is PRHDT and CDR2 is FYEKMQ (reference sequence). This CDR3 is CASGAYPTDTQYF. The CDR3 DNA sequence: TGTGCCAGCGGGGCGTACCCCACAGATACGCAGTATTTT.

CDR3 nucleotides: TGTGCCACCAGTGACCCCGGGACAGGGGTTTGGAATGAGCAGTTCTTC. This sequence encodes CATSDPGTGVWNEQFF. The chain links TRBV24-1 to TRBJ2-1; 10 nucleotides align to TRBD1. Trimming took 4 bases from V and 7 from J; bases not matched to a gene: 9. The CDR3 contains 16 residues. The germline V gene encodes CDR1 KGHDR and CDR2 SFDVKD.

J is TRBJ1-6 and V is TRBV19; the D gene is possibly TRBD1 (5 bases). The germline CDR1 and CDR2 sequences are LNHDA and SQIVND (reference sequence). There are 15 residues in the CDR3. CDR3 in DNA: TGTGCTTGCCACCGGGGGGACTCCTATAATTCACCCCTCCACTTT. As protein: CACHRGDSYNSPLHF.

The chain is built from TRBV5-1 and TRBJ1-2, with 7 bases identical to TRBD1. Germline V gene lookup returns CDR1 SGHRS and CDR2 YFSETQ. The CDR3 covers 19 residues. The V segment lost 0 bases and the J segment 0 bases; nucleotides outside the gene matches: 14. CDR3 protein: CASSLGGSGTAPTNYGYTF. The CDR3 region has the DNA TGCGCCAGCAGCTTGGGAGGTTCCGGGACAGCGCCTACTAACTATGGCTACACCTTC.

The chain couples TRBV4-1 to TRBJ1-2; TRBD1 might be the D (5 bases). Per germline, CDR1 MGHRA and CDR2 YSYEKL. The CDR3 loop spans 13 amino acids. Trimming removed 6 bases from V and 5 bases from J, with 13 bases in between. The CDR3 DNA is TGCGCCAGCAGTTCGACAGCGAATTATGGCTACACCTTC. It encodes CASSSTANYGYTF.

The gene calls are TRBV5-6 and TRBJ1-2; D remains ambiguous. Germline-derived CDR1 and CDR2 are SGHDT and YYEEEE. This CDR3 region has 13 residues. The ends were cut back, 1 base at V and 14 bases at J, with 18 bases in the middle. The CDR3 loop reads CASSLPTLRGETF. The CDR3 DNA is TGTGCCAGCAGCTTGCCGACTCTCCGGGGAGAGACCTTC.

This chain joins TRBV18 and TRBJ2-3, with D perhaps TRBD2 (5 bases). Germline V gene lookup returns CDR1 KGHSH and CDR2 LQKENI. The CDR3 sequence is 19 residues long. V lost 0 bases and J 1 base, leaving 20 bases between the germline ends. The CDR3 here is CASSPPRLRREKGTDTQYF. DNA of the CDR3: TGTGCCAGCTCACCACCGCGACTGAGAAGGGAGAAGGGCACAGATACGCAGTATTTT.

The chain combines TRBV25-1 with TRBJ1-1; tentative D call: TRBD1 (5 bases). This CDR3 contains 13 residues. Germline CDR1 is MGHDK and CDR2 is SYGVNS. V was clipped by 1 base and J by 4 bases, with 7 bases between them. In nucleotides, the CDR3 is TGTGCCAGCAGTGAATGGGGGGGCACTGAAGCTTTCTTT. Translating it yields CASSEWGGTEAFF.

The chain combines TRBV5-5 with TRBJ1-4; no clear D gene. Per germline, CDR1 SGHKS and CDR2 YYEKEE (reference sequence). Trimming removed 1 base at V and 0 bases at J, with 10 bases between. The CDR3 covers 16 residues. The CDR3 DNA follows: TGTGCCAGCAGCTTGATAGTCATTTCAACTAATGAAAAACTGTTTTTT. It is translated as CASSLIVISTNEKLFF.

The CDR3 coding sequence is TGTGCCAGCTCACCACGCAGGGGAGTGCTTAGCACCGACTATGGCTACACCTTC. This sequence encodes CASSPRRGVLSTDYGYTF. The chain links TRBV18 to TRBJ1-2; tentatively, D is TRBD1 (6 bases). Germline CDR1 KGHSH, CDR2 LQKENI. The CDR3 contains 18 residues. Trimming took 1 base from V and 3 from J, leaving 21 bases between them.

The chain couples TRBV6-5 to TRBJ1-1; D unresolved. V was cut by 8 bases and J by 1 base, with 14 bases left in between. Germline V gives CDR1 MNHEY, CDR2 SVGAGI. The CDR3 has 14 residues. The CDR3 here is CASARLLGNTEAFF. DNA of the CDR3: TGTGCCAGCGCCCGACTGCTAGGGAACACTGAAGCTTTCTTT.

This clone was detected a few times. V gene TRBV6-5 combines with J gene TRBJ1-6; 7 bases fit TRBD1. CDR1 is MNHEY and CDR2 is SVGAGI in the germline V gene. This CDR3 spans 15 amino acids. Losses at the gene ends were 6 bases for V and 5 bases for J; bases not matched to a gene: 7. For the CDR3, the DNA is TGTGCCAGCAGCGCAGGGACAGAGAATAATTCACCCCTCCACTTT. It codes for CASSAGTENNSPLHF.

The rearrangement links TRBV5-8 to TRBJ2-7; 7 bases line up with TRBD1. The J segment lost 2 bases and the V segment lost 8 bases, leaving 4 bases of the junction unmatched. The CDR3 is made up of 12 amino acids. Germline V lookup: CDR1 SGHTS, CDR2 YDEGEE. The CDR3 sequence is CASPGQTYEQYF. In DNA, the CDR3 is TGTGCCAGTCCGGGACAGACCTACGAGCAGTACTTC. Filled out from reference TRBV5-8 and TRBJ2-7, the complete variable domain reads EAGVTQSPTHLIKTRGQQATLRCSPISGHTSVYWYQQALGLGLQFLLWYDEGEERNRGNFPPRFSGRQFPNYSSELNVNALELEDSALYLCASPGQTYEQYFGPGTRLTVT.

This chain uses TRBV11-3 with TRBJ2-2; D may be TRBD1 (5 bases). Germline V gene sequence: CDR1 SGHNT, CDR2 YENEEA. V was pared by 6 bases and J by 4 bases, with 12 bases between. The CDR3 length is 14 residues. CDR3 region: CASSFGHITGELFF. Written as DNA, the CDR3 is TGTGCCAGCAGTTTTGGACATATCACCGGGGAGCTGTTTTTT.